This T cell receptor beta chain emerged from a study of T cell repertoires in cytomegalovirus infection. For the study at large: Both recently identified HLA-C-restricted and well-studied HLA-B-restricted CMV epitopes were used in the study.

With 1 base removed from V and 9 bases from J, the gap between germline ends came to 13 bases. CDR3 length: 14 amino acids. In germline, CDR1 is KGHSH, CDR2 LQKENI. TCRdb called the reads again in MiXCR, with one record for every CDR3 protein. The sample yields roughly 350,000 distinct CDR3 sequences, roughly 34% seen once. About this clonotype: What it binds is not known.

The origin of this receptor is a human donor in good health (CMV status not recorded). Some clones in this sample may be carry-over from other donors' samples. The V call is TRBV18, the J call TRBJ2-1; unclear D gene. Source: cultured PBMCs, taken from culture after CMV antigen stimulation. Here the CDR3 reads CASSPQGPFGEQFF. Here the CDR3 DNA reads TGTGCCAGCTCACCACAGGGTCCCTTTGGTGAGCAGTTCTTC.